Below, 28 T cell receptor beta chains from the same sample are listed, as sequenced in a study of blood T cell repertoires in COVID-19. Profiling relied on immunoSEQ multiplex PCR, and the TCRdb table lists in-frame clones only, not all of them. The sample has some 140,000 clones, around 85% seen once; the top ten hold around 28%. The source material was peripheral blood. Every receptor here comes from a woman in her fifties or sixties with acute or convalescent COVID-19.

The rearrangement joins TRBV29-1 to TRBJ2-1, with TRBD2 matching 9 bases. Germline CDR1 SQVTM, CDR2 ANQGSEA. The J segment lost 6 bases and the V segment lost 7 bases, leaving 7 bases of the junction unmatched. This CDR3 region has 13 residues. The CDR3 coding sequence is TGCAGCGGCCGGCTAGCGGGGTTCAATGAGCAGTTCTTC. Translating gives CSGRLAGFNEQFF.

The chain recombines TRBV6-1 with TRBJ2-5, with 8 bases fitting TRBD2. The CDR3 totals 16 residues. Trimming cost V 3 bases and J 0 bases; bases outside gene matches: 6. Germline CDR1 is MNHNS and CDR2 is SASEGT. The CDR3: CASSDTGGPYQETQYF. The CDR3, as DNA: TGTGCCAGCAGTGATACGGGGGGGCCTTACCAAGAGACCCAGTACTTC.

The chain employs TRBV18 and TRBJ2-7, with TRBD1 matching over 9 bases. The length of the CDR3 is 14 residues. Trimming cost V 5 bases and J 3 bases; bases outside gene matches: 5. Germline lookup yields CDR1 KGHSH and CDR2 LQKENI. CDR3 protein: CASSTGTGNYEQYF. In DNA form, the CDR3 reads TGTGCCAGCTCAACGGGGACAGGGAACTACGAGCAGTACTTC. Together with reference TRBV18 and TRBJ2-7, the CDR3 gives the full variable domain: NAGVMQNPRHLVRRRGQEARLRCSPMKGHSHVYWYRQLPEEGLKFMVYLQKENIIDESGMPKERFSAEFPKEGPSILRIQQVVRGDSAAYFCASSTGTGNYEQYFGPGTRLTVT.

J is TRBJ1-2 and V is TRBV28; D is perhaps TRBD1 (6 bases). This CDR3 is built from 15 residues. Germline V lookup: CDR1 MDHEN, CDR2 SYDVKM. Trimming stripped 5 bases from V and 4 bases from J, with 17 bases between. The CDR3 region is CASSPALQGSYGYTF. The CDR3 nucleotides are TGTGCCAGCAGTCCCGCCTTACAGGGTAGCTATGGCTACACCTTC.

The chain has TRBV30 and TRBJ2-3, with 12 bases lining up with TRBD1. Germline V gene sequence: CDR1 GTSNPN, CDR2 SVGIG (reference sequence). The junction had 12 bases not matched to a gene; V was cut back by 3 bases and J by 8 bases. The length of the CDR3 is 16 residues. The CDR3: CAWSAPGTGGSGTQYF. DNA for the CDR3: TGTGCCTGGAGCGCCCCCGGGACAGGGGGCTCGGGTACGCAGTATTTT.

This clone was counted once. The rearrangement links TRBV12-5 to TRBJ2-1; 8 bases are shared with TRBD2. The CDR3 extends over 16 amino acids. Germline V gives CDR1 LGHNT, CDR2 FRNRAP. The V and J ends lost 6 bases and 0 bases, in that order; junction bases with no gene match: 7. CDR3 DNA sequence: TGTGCTAGTGGCTCGAGCGGGGGAGTCTCCTACAATGAGCAGTTCTTC. Protein: CASGSSGGVSYNEQFF. The whole variable domain, filled in from reference TRBV12-5 and TRBJ2-1, reads DARVTQTPRHKVTEMGQEVTMRCQPILGHNTVFWYRQTMMQGLELLAYFRNRAPLDDSGMPKDRFSAEMPDATLATLKIQPSEPRDSAVYFCASGSSGGVSYNEQFFGPGTRLTVL.

The CDR3 is CASSQRGAAGELFF. CDR3 nucleotide sequence: TGTGCCAGCAGCCAACGGGGGGCTGCCGGGGAGCTGTTTTTT. The rearrangement joins TRBV3-1 (or the pseudogene TRBV3-2) to TRBJ2-2, with TRBD2 as a possible D gene (7 bases). This CDR3 comprises 14 residues. CDR1 is LGHDT, CDR2 YNNKEL, per germline (reference sequence). V was trimmed by 2 bases and J by 6 bases, leaving 10 bases between them.

There are a few counts of this clone. The chain couples TRBV28 to TRBJ1-2; D ambiguous. Trimming stripped 5 bases from V and 0 bases from J, with 13 bases between. The CDR3 length is 15 residues. Germline V gene data show CDR1 as MDHEN and CDR2 as SYDVKM. The CDR3 region is CASSPGGQANYGYTF. CDR3 coding DNA: TGTGCCAGCAGTCCCGGCGGGCAAGCTAACTATGGCTACACCTTC.

V and J are TRBV27 and TRBJ2-2; 14 bases fit TRBD2. The V gene's germline CDR1 is MNHEY and CDR2 SMNVEV (reference sequence). V lost 6 bases and J lost 6; bases outside the gene matches: 3. CDR3 length: 15 amino acids. The CDR3 region is CASRRLAGGPGELFF. CDR3 coding DNA: TGTGCCAGCAGAAGACTAGCGGGGGGGCCCGGGGAGCTGTTTTTT.

This sequence joins TRBV6-1 and TRBJ2-1, with 13 nucleotides matching TRBD2. Germline CDR1 reads MNHNS; CDR2 reads SASEGT. Trimming cost V 4 bases and J 0 bases; bases outside gene matches: 3. The CDR3 is made up of 17 amino acids. This CDR3 is CASSGLAGGSSYNEQFF. CDR3 nucleotide sequence: TGTGCCAGCAGTGGACTAGCGGGGGGTAGCTCCTACAATGAGCAGTTCTTC.

The V gene is TRBV7-2, the J gene TRBJ2-3, with 13 nucleotides matching TRBD2. This CDR3 has 16 residues. Looked up from germline, CDR1 is SGHTA and CDR2 is FQGNSA. Trimming took 5 bases from V and 9 from J; bases not matched to a gene: 11. The CDR3 spells CASSPGLAGARETQYF. In DNA, the CDR3 is TGTGCCAGCAGCCCTGGACTAGCGGGGGCCCGGGAAACGCAGTATTTT.

The chain uses TRBV3-1 (or the pseudogene TRBV3-2) and TRBJ1-5; possibly TRBD1 for D (5 bases). Germline loops: CDR1 LGHDT, CDR2 YNNKEL (reference sequence). With 2 bases removed from V and 1 base from J, the gap between germline ends came to 9 bases. The CDR3 loop spans 15 amino acids. The CDR3, as DNA: TGTGCCAGCAGCCAATCTCGGGGGAGCAATCAGCCCCAGCATTTT. This sequence encodes CASSQSRGSNQPQHF.

J is TRBJ2-2 and V is TRBV2; D uncertain. Trimming pared 7 bases from V and 5 bases from J, leaving 14 bases between. Germline V gene lookup returns CDR1 SNHLY and CDR2 FYNNEI. The CDR3 has 14 amino acids. CDR3 amino acids: CASKAGYRTGELFF. For the CDR3, the DNA is TGTGCCAGCAAGGCAGGATATAGAACCGGGGAGCTGTTTTTT.

This clone was seen only a few times. The chain is built from TRBV6-2 or TRBV6-3 and TRBJ1-1, with TRBD1 matching over 9 bases. The germline V gene has CDR1 MNHEY and CDR2 SVGEGT. J was trimmed by 7 bases and V by 5 bases; bases with no gene match: 14. There are 16 residues in the CDR3. The CDR3 spells CASSLTSGTGFNEAFF. The DNA of the CDR3 is TGTGCCAGCAGTCTAACTTCTGGGACAGGGTTTAATGAAGCTTTCTTT.

The gene calls are TRBV18 and TRBJ2-1; TRBD1 agrees at 10 bases. The junction had 11 bases not matched to a gene; V was cut back by 3 bases and J by 6 bases. Germline V gene sequence: CDR1 KGHSH, CDR2 LQKENI. This CDR3 comprises 17 residues. CDR3 protein: CASSPFSGGTGANEQFF. The CDR3 bases are TGTGCCAGCTCACCCTTCTCAGGGGGGACAGGGGCCAATGAGCAGTTCTTC.

This clone appeared many times. The chain employs TRBV12-3 or TRBV12-4 and TRBJ1-1; TRBD1 might be the D (6 bases). The CDR3 spans 13 residues. The V end lost 5 bases, the J end lost 7 bases, and 14 bases lay between the germline ends. DNA of the CDR3: TGTGCCAGCAGTCCAACAGGGATGGTTGAAGCTTTCTTT. Translated: CASSPTGMVEAFF.

The chain combines TRBV27 with TRBJ2-1, with D possibly being TRBD1 (7 bases). The CDR3 totals 16 residues. The germline CDR1 and CDR2 sequences are MNHEY and SMNVEV (reference sequence). The V end was cut by 2 bases, the J end by 2 bases, with 13 bases between. The DNA of the CDR3 is TGTGCCAGCAGTTTAGGAGGGGGCAATCCCTACAATGAGCAGTTCTTC. Protein sequence: CASSLGGGNPYNEQFF.

This chain joins TRBV5-3 and TRBJ1-3, with 7 bases lining up with TRBD1. TRBV5-3 is an open reading frame whose function is uncertain. CDR3 length: 17 residues. V lost 4 bases, J lost 0 bases, and 10 bases stayed unmatched. CDR3 amino acids: CARSRSGQSLSGNTIYF. CDR3 nucleotides: TGTGCCAGAAGCCGCTCGGGACAGAGTCTCTCTGGAAACACCATATATTTT.

The J gene is TRBJ1-4, the V gene TRBV7-9; TRBD1 matches at 8 bases. V shed 4 bases and J 14 bases; nucleotides not matched to a gene: 9. Germline-derived CDR1 and CDR2 are SEHNR and FQNEAQ (reference sequence). The CDR3 totals 13 residues. Here the CDR3 DNA reads TGTGCCAGCAGCTCAGGACAGGGAAGGGCTCTGTTTTTT. Translating gives CASSSGQGRALFF. The variable domain in full, with the rest retrieved from reference TRBV7-9 and TRBJ1-4, is DTGVSQNPRHKITKRGQNVTFRCDPISEHNRLYWYRQTLGQGPEFLTYFQNEAQLEKSRLLSDRFSAERPKGSFSTLEIQRTEQGDSAMYLCASSSGQGRALFFGSGTQLSVL.

The V call is TRBV2, the J call TRBJ2-6; TRBD1 is a possible D gene (6 bases). The CDR3 is 13 amino acids. The germline gives CDR1 SNHLY, CDR2 FYNNEI. The V end was cut by 9 bases, the J end by 1 base, with 7 bases between. CDR3 DNA: TGTGCCAGTACAGGGTCTGGGGCCAACGTCCTGACTTTC. Translation: CASTGSGANVLTF. The variable domain in full, completed from reference TRBV2 and TRBJ2-6, reads EPEVTQTPSHQVTQMGQEVILRCVPISNHLYFYWYRQILGQKVEFLVSFYNNEISEKSEIFDDQFSVERPDGSNFTLKIRSTKLEDSAMYFCASTGSGANVLTFGAGSRLTVL.

The rearrangement uses TRBV24-1 and TRBJ1-5, with a possible D match to TRBD1 (6 bases). Germline V lookup: CDR1 KGHDR, CDR2 SFDVKD. Deletions cut 5 bases from V and 6 bases from J, with 16 bases between. This CDR3 comprises 15 residues. In DNA, the CDR3 is TGTGCCACCAGTGCCCATGGGGGAGGGGGTCAGCCCCAGCATTTT. Encoded protein: CATSAHGGGGQPQHF.

The chain employs TRBV2 and TRBJ2-2; D perhaps matches TRBD2 (5 bases). V was shortened by 7 bases and J by 8 bases, with 17 bases between the two germline ends. Germline-derived CDR1 and CDR2 are SNHLY and FYNNEI. This CDR3 comprises 14 residues. As DNA, the CDR3 is TGTGCCAGCACTGAGAGGGTGGCCGGGGGGGAGCTGTTTTTT. This sequence encodes CASTERVAGGELFF.

This clone turned up a few times. The chain employs TRBV7-9 and TRBJ2-2, with 9 nucleotides matching TRBD2. The CDR3 consists of 16 residues. CDR1 and CDR2 from the germline V gene are SEHNR and FQNEAQ (reference sequence). The trim removed 0 bases at V and 6 bases at J, leaving 5 bases unmatched. CDR3 residues: CASSLAGGGASGELFF. CDR3 in DNA: TGTGCCAGCAGCTTAGCTGGCGGGGGGGCGTCCGGGGAGCTGTTTTTT.

The chain combines TRBV18 with TRBJ2-1; 9 nucleotides align to TRBD2. Germline assignment: CDR1 KGHSH and CDR2 LQKENI. The CDR3 runs to 15 residues. V lost 1 base, J lost 10 bases, and 8 bases stayed unmatched. In DNA, the CDR3 is TGTGCCAGCTCACCACTCACTAGCGGGCCCTCCGAGCAGTTCTTC. Protein product: CASSPLTSGPSEQFF.

The V call is TRBV5-1, the J call TRBJ2-1; TRBD1 aligns across 8 bases. The germline CDR1 and CDR2 sequences are SGHRS and YFSETQ. The ends lost 1 base at V and 3 bases at J; junction bases unmatched: 6. The CDR3 sequence is 16 residues long. CDR3 coding DNA: TGCGCCAGCAGCTTGCAGGGGACAGGAATCTACAATGAGCAGTTCTTC. It codes for CASSLQGTGIYNEQFF.

The chain employs TRBV5-1 and TRBJ2-7, with 11 bases lining up with TRBD2. The junction had 5 bases not matched to a gene; V was cut back by 3 bases and J by 3 bases. This CDR3 comprises 15 residues. Looked up from germline, CDR1 is SGHRS and CDR2 is YFSETQ. CDR3 loop: CASSYTSGGHYEQYF. The CDR3 DNA is TGCGCCAGCAGCTACACTAGCGGGGGTCACTACGAGCAGTACTTC.

This chain joins TRBV3-1 (or the pseudogene TRBV3-2) and TRBJ2-1, with 16 nucleotides matching TRBD2. Germline lookup yields CDR1 LGHDT and CDR2 YNNKEL (reference sequence). With V trimmed by 3 bases and J by 10 bases, 9 bases remained unmatched. This CDR3 comprises 17 residues. This CDR3 reads CASSQGLAGGIRGEQFF. CDR3 in DNA: TGTGCCAGCAGCCAGGGACTAGCGGGGGGGATTCGAGGGGAGCAGTTCTTC.

The rearrangement links TRBV5-1 to TRBJ2-1, with TRBD1 matching 7 bases. V trimming: 2 bases; J trimming: 0 bases; junction bases outside the gene matches: 5. CDR1 and CDR2 from the germline V gene are SGHRS and YFSETQ. The CDR3 has 16 amino acids. CDR3 residues: CASSLNGDSSYNEQFF. CDR3 DNA sequence: TGCGCCAGCAGCTTAAACGGGGACAGCTCCTACAATGAGCAGTTCTTC.